This T cell receptor (beta chain) was sequenced for a study of shared clonotypes between healthy human individuals. Naive CD8 cells, CD45RO-negative and positively selected for CCR7, excluded terminally differentiated effector memory CD45RA+ cells. The protocol was immunoSEQ multiplex PCR, while the TCRdb copy is restricted to in-frame clones and leaves out a portion. The sample lists 500,000 to 700,000 clones, roughly 95% occurring once. V was pared by 8 bases and J by 0 bases, with 11 bases between. CDR1 and CDR2 (germline): ENHRY, SYGVKD. This CDR3 is 13 amino acids long. This sequence joins TRBV10-3 and TRBJ2-7, with unresolved D. Sequenced sample: naive CD8+ T cells sorted from blood. The origin of this receptor is a woman aged 30 to 39 in good health. CDR3: CAIWAESSYEQYF. CDR3 DNA sequence: TGTGCCATCTGGGCAGAGAGCTCCTACGAGCAGTACTTC.